This TCR beta chain is drawn from a study of control samples from healthy donors and cancer patients. Assay: immunoSEQ multiplex PCR; the TCRdb copy retains only in-frame clones and omits some. Of around 120,000 clones detected, 90% to 95% appear once; the ten largest clones hold around 1.6%. This CDR3 has 16 residues. After removal of 3 bases from V and 4 bases from J, the junction contained 7 bases not matched to a gene. Germline V lookup: CDR1 KGHSH, CDR2 LQKENI. The receptor was derived from a man aged 45 to 65 with head and neck cancer. The chain recombines TRBV18 with TRBJ1-1; 11 nucleotides agree with TRBD1. The sequenced sample was PBMCs. CDR3 region: CASSPGQGARFTEAFF. Here the CDR3 DNA reads TGTGCCAGCTCACCTGGACAGGGGGCGAGGTTCACTGAAGCTTTCTTT.